The T cell receptor beta chain under discussion was sequenced for a study of shared clonotypes between healthy human individuals. The overall study: Researchers assigned three CD4 naive, three CD4 memory, two CD8 naive and one CD8 memory plate to each donor.

Findings and limits, study-wide: Sampling was confined to blood; repertoires within tissues likely differ. Naive subsets usually exceeded memory subsets in estimated richness.

Per the original methods: ImmunoSEQ supplied junction-only sequences lacking quality scores, so filtering was different. Sequencing used immunoSEQ multiplex PCR; TCRdb keeps in-frame clones, though not all of them. V, J and clone size were drawn from that table, and D and trimming were deduced from the DNA. The sample lists over a million clones; 95% to 97% were seen once. This clone appeared a single time. Its specificity is unknown. This CDR3 region has 15 residues. The V end was cut by 3 bases, the J end by 3 bases, with 12 bases between. Germline loops: CDR1 KGHSH, CDR2 LQKENI. The clonotype was recovered from a man aged 25-45 years in good health. V and J are TRBV18 and TRBJ1-5; tentatively, D is TRBD1 (5 bases). The sample consisted of naive CD4+ T cells sorted from blood. Subset given: CD45RA+ positively selected. This CDR3 reads CASSPSVGVNQPQHF. CDR3 coding DNA: TGTGCCAGCTCACCTTCCGTGGGGGTCAATCAGCCCCAGCATTTT.